This T cell receptor beta chain was identified in a study of blood T cells in healthy people across ages. Study information: For every two T cells, template switching captured about one barcoded beta molecule. The study, taken as a whole, reports: What prevented conclusive comparison of naive and antigen-experienced cells was that PBMCs were unsorted.

A second about 7 to 12 cycle PCR used barcoded and J-beta primers. TCRdb re-derived calls from the 5' RACE reads in MiXCR, one entry per CDR3 protein. The table records around 1.5 million distinct CDR3 sequences, 59% of them present only once. J gave up 8 bases and V 2 bases, and 8 bases lay outside the gene matches. Germline V gene lookup returns CDR1 MDHEN and CDR2 SYDVKM. The CDR3 is 15 residues long. About this clonotype itself: The antigen remains undetermined.

Per-sample yields of isolated PBMCs were at least 7 million. Per individual sample, total RNA of at least 5 micrograms was extracted. The TCR was taken from a man between 18 and 29 years old in good health. This chain connects TRBV28 to TRBJ2-1; TRBD2 aligns across 8 bases. Sequencing used blood. The CDR3 sequence: CASSLNGGASDEQFF. The CDR3 DNA reads as TGTGCCAGCAGTTTAAACGGGGGGGCTAGTGATGAGCAGTTCTTC.